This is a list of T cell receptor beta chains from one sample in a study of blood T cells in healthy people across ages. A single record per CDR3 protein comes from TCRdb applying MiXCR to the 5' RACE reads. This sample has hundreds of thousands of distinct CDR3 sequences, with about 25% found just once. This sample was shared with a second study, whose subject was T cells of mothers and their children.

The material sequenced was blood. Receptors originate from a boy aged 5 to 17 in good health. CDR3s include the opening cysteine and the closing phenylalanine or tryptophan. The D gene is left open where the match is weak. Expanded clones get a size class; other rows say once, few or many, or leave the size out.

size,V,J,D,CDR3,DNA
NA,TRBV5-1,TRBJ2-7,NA,CASRFYEQYF,TGCGCCAGCCGATTCTACGAGCAGTACTTC
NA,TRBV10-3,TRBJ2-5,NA,CAISESRQEGETQYF,TGTGCCATCAGTGAGTCGAGACAGGAGGGGGAGACCCAGTACTTC
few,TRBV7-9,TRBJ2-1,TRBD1,CASSPTGEGEQFF,TGTGCCAGCAGCCCAACAGGGGAAGGTGAGCAGTTCTTC
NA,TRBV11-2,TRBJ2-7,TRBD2,CASSLDLGGGNYEQYF,TGTGCCAGCAGCTTAGATCTTGGCGGGGGGAACTACGAGCAGTACTTC
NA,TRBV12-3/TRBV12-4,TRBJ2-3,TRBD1,CASNPTDRGRVDTQYF,TGTGCCAGCAACCCCACTGACAGGGGGCGCGTGGATACGCAGTATTTT
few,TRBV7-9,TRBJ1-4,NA,CASSLYRGARTNEKLFF,TGTGCCAGCAGCCTGTACCGAGGGGCGAGAACTAATGAAAAACTGTTTTTT
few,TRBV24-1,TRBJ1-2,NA,CATSDLLDSYQGGGYTF,TGTGCCACCAGTGATTTGTTGGACTCCTATCAGGGAGGAGGCTACACCTTC
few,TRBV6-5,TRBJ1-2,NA,CASSQRVNYGYTF,TGTGCCAGCAGCCAGCGGGTTAACTATGGCTACACCTTC
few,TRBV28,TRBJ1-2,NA,CASSPPGRGSNYGYTF,TGTGCCAGCAGCCCACCGGGACGGGGATCTAACTATGGCTACACCTTC
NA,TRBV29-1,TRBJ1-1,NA,CSVDWSAENAEAFF,TGCAGCGTTGACTGGTCAGCAGAAAACGCTGAAGCTTTCTTT
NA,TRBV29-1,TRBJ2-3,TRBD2,CSVAILGEGQDTQYF,TGCAGCGTCGCCATCCTTGGGGAGGGCCAAGATACGCAGTATTTT
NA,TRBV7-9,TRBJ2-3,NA,CASSLTHHQYF,TGTGCCAGCAGCTTAACACACCATCAGTATTTT
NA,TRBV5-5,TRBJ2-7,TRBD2,CASSSRTSDAQQYF,TGTGCCAGCAGCTCCCGAACTAGCGACGCACAGCAGTACTTC
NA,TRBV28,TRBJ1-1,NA,CASSPLGGPTEAFF,TGTGCCAGCAGTCCCTTGGGGGGACCTACCGAAGCTTTCTTT
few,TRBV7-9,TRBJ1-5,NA,CASSLEGGGGQPQHF,TGTGCCAGCAGCTTAGAAGGGGGAGGGGGTCAGCCCCAGCATTTT
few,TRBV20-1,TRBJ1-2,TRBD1,CSARTGGGSYGYTF,TGCAGTGCCAGAACAGGGGGCGGGAGTTATGGCTACACCTTC
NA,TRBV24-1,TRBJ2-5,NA,CATSDSLASETQYF,TGTGCCACCAGTGATTCACTAGCTTCAGAGACCCAGTACTTC
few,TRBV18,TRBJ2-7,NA,CASSQGPDDYEQYF,TGTGCCAGCTCACAGGGTCCAGACGATTACGAGCAGTACTTC
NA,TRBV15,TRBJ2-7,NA,CATSHGGSYEQYF,TGTGCCACCAGCCACGGGGGATCCTACGAGCAGTACTTC
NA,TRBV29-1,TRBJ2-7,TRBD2,CSFSGGSSYEQYF,TGCAGCTTTAGCGGGGGGAGCTCCTACGAGCAGTACTTC
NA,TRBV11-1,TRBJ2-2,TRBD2,CASSLGLAISTGELFF,TGTGCCAGCAGCTTAGGACTAGCGATTAGCACCGGGGAGCTGTTTTTT
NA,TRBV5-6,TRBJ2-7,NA,CASSYPGAYEQYF,TGTGCCAGCAGCTACCCCGGGGCCTACGAGCAGTACTTC
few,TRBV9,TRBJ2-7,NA,CASSVEGRTYEQYF,TGTGCCAGCAGCGTAGAGGGCAGAACCTACGAGCAGTACTTC
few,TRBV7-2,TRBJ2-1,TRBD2,CASSLMTTGLAGGEEQFF,TGTGCCAGCAGCTTAATGACTACGGGACTAGCGGGGGGCGAGGAGCAGTTCTTC
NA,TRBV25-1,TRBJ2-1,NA,CASNEPGSSYNEQFF,TGTGCCAGCAATGAGCCAGGGAGCTCCTACAATGAGCAGTTCTTC
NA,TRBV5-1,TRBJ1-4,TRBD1,CASATGGSATNEKLFF,TGCGCCAGCGCGACAGGGGGATCTGCAACTAATGAAAAACTGTTTTTT
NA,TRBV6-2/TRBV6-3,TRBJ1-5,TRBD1,CASSLNRGGQPQHF,TGTGCCAGCAGTCTCAACAGGGGAGGCCAGCCCCAGCATTTT
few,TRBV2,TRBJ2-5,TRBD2,CASSEGLAGGLETQYF,TGTGCCAGCAGTGAAGGACTAGCGGGGGGCCTTGAGACCCAGTACTTC
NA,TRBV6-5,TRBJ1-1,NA,CASSQGGWTEAFF,TGTGCCAGCAGCCAAGGGGGTTGGACTGAAGCTTTCTTT
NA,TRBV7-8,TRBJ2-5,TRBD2,CASSSRIGAGEETQYF,TGTGCCAGCAGCTCAAGGATCGGCGCGGGGGAAGAGACCCAGTACTTC
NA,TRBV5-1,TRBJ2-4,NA,CASSLVGEGAKNIQYF,TGCGCCAGCAGCTTGGTCGGTGAGGGGGCCAAAAACATTCAGTACTTC
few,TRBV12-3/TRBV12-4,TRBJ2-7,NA,CASSPGYRVLSYEQYF,TGTGCCAGCAGCCCCGGGTACCGGGTCCTCTCCTACGAGCAGTACTTC
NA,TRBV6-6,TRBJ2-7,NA,CASSAARLYGYEQYF,TGTGCCAGCAGTGCCGCGAGGTTGTACGGCTACGAGCAGTACTTC
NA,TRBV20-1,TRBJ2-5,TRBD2,CSAKVSGIETQYF,TGCAGTGCTAAAGTTAGCGGGATCGAGACCCAGTACTTC
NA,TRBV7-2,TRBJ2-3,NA,CASSRTNRDTYF,TGTGCCAGCAGCCGGACTAACCGCGACACTTATTTT
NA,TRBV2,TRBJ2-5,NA,CASSEKDSPYGQYF,TGTGCCAGCAGTGAGAAGGACAGTCCCTACGGGCAGTACTTC
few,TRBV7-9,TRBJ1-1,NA,CASSFMLTEAFF,TGTGCCAGCAGCTTCATGTTGACTGAAGCTTTCTTT
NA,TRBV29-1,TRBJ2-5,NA,CSVEAGWILETQYF,TGCAGCGTTGAGGCTGGATGGATCTTGGAGACCCAGTACTTC
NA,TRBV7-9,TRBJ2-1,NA,CASSGGTGISYNEQFF,TGTGCCAGCAGCGGAGGGACGGGGATCTCCTACAATGAGCAGTTCTTC
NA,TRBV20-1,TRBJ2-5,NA,CSARDVFQGREETQYF,TGCAGTGCTAGAGATGTATTTCAGGGTAGGGAGGAGACCCAGTACTTC
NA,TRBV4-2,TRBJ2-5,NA,CASSQEKSQETQYF,TGTGCCAGCAGCCAAGAGAAAAGTCAGGAGACCCAGTACTTC
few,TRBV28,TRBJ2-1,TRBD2,CASSSGLDGSSYNEQFF,TGTGCCAGCAGTTCAGGACTAGACGGGAGCTCCTACAATGAGCAGTTCTTC
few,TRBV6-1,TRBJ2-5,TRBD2,CASSPLPIGGRGTQYF,TGTGCCAGCAGTCCCCTACCAATCGGAGGGAGGGGGACCCAGTACTTC
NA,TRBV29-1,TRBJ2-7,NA,CSVVGLAMGTYEQYF,TGCAGCGTTGTAGGCCTAGCGATGGGAACCTACGAGCAGTACTTC
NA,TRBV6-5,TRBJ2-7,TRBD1,CASRTIETGDEQYF,TGTGCCAGCAGGACGATAGAGACAGGGGACGAGCAGTACTTC
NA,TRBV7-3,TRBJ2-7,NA,CASSLRGPSEQYF,TGTGCCAGCAGCTTAAGGGGACCCTCCGAGCAGTACTTC
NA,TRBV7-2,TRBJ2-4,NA,CASSLKGGGAKNIQYF,TGTGCCAGCAGCTTAAAAGGAGGGGGGGCCAAAAACATTCAGTACTTC
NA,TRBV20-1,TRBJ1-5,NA,CSARALDSQHF,TGCAGTGCTAGAGCACTCGACAGCCAGCATTTT
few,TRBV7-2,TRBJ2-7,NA,CASSSRAPYEQYF,TGTGCCAGCAGCTCCAGGGCCCCCTACGAGCAGTACTTC
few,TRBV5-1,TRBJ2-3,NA,CASSLRRNEQDTQYF,TGCGCCAGCAGCTTGAGGCGGAACGAGCAGGATACGCAGTATTTT
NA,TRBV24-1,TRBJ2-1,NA,CATSDYGQLYNEQFF,TGTGCCACCAGTGATTACGGACAGCTATACAATGAGCAGTTCTTC
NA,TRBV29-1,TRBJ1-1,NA,CSVEEQLSAFF,TGCAGCGTTGAGGAACAGCTAAGCGCTTTCTTT
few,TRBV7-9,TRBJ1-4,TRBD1,CASSPIQGVDEKLFF,TGTGCCAGCAGCCCGATCCAGGGGGTGGATGAAAAACTGTTTTTT
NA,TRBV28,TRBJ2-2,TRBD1,CASAGQGGNTGELFF,TGTGCCAGCGCCGGACAGGGGGGGAACACCGGGGAGCTGTTTTTT